These 24 T cell receptor beta chains share one sample of origin, sequenced in a study of tumor and adjacent non-tumor tissue in lung cancer. No cell sorting was done before RNA was extracted from the tissue. The library came from three nested PCR rounds adapted from ARM-PCR protocols. TCRdb analysed the multiplex PCR reads with MiXCR anew, one entry per CDR3 protein. The sample includes some 80,000 distinct CDR3 sequences, around 77% of them seen just once. Sequences were obtained from lung tumor tissue. The receptors stem from a woman aged 40 to 49 with non-small cell lung cancer.

Worth noting for this clonotype: The junction differs from germline at one of its ends, possibly a read error. The V call is TRBV7-8, the J call TRBJ2-5, with D maybe TRBD2 (5 bases). This CDR3 contains 15 residues. Germline V gene lookup returns CDR1 SGHVS and CDR2 FQNEAQ. CDR3: CTSRLQGSREETQYF. The CDR3 DNA sequence: TGTACCAGCAGGTTACAAGGTTCAAGGGAGGAGACCCAGTACTTC.

A word on this clonotype: At one of its ends the junction is not consistent with the germline gene, which may arise from a read error. The rearrangement joins TRBV29-1 to TRBJ2-1; D might be TRBD1 (6 bases). The CDR3 covers 14 residues. Germline loops: CDR1 SQVTM, CDR2 ANQGSEA. CDR3 sequence (DNA): TGCCGCGTAGGCACAGGGTTCTCCTACAATGAGCAGTTCTTC. It specifies CRVGTGFSYNEQFF.

As for this clonotype: Because it lacks the conserved phenylalanine or tryptophan at the end, this CDR3 is likely a read error. This rearrangement joins TRBV6-1 to TRBJ2-5; no reliable D call. CDR3 length: 11 residues. Germline assignment: CDR1 MNHNS and CDR2 SASEGT. With 9 bases removed from V and 1 base from J, the gap between germline ends came to 6 bases. The CDR3 sequence is CASSIQETQYL. CDR3 nucleotide sequence: TGTGCCAGTAGTATCCAAGAGACCCAGTACTTA.

The rearrangement uses TRBV6-5 and TRBJ2-3, with D perhaps matching TRBD2 (5 bases). The V gene lost 2 bases and the J gene lost 1 base, with 13 bases spanning the gap. The CDR3 length is 16 residues. CDR1 and CDR2 from the germline V gene are MNHEY and SVGAGI. The CDR3 DNA reads TGTGCCAGCAGTTACAGTGGGGTGAGGGGCACAGATACGCAGTATTTT. Translation: CASSYSGVRGTDTQYF.

Points on this clonotype: The junction differs from germline at one of its ends, possibly a read error. The chain recombines TRBV11-3 with TRBJ2-5; D is perhaps TRBD2 (5 bases). This CDR3 is 13 amino acids long. CDR1 and CDR2 from the germline V gene are SGHNT and YENEEA. Here the CDR3 reads CASRPPVAGPQYF. The CDR3 DNA reads TGTGCCAGCAGACCCCCGGTTGCGGGTCCCCAGTATTTC.

This clonotype has only a few counts. This chain links TRBV21-1 with TRBJ2-7; the tabulated D call, TRBD1, remains unverified against the DNA. TRBV21-1 corresponds to a pseudogene. The CDR3 length is 15 residues. The CDR3 region is CASRPTTGKPYEQYF. CDR3 DNA: TGTGCCAGCAGACCGACGACAGGGAAGCCCTACGAGCAGTACTTC.

A note on this clonotype: This may stem from a read error, because a much larger clone lies one nucleotide away. V gene TRBV20-1 combines with J gene TRBJ2-1; a possible D gene is TRBD2 (6 bases). Germline CDR1 and CDR2: DFQATT and SNEGSKA (reference sequence). Trimming left V 4 bases short and J 7 bases short, with 20 bases between. This CDR3 contains 15 residues. The CDR3 DNA is TGCAGTGCTAAGGGGTTTCCGGACTACGGGAATGAGCAGTTCTTC. It encodes CSAKGFPDYGNEQFF.

Turning to this clonotype: This may be a read error, as it is one base from a much larger clone. This chain uses TRBV5-8 with TRBJ1-4, with no clear D. V was clipped by 4 bases and J by 2 bases, with 12 bases between them. This CDR3 has 15 residues. Germline values: CDR1 SGHTS, CDR2 YDEGEE. As DNA, the CDR3 is TGTGCCAGCAGCATACCCTCGGAGACTAATGAAAAACTGTTTTTT. Protein product: CASSIPSETNEKLFF.

Note on this clonotype: The conserved final phenylalanine or tryptophan is absent from the CDR3, which likely points to a read error. The CDR3 sequence is CASSEDEGGGSYEQYL. CDR3 bases: TGTGCCAGCAGTGAAGACGAGGGTGGCGGTTCGTACGAGCAGTACTTA. The rearrangement links TRBV6-1 to TRBJ2-7; perhaps TRBD2 as D (5 bases). The germline gives CDR1 MNHNS, CDR2 SASEGT. The germline V and J ends were trimmed by 1 base and 4 bases, with 17 bases remaining between them. CDR3 length: 16 residues.

By its share, this clonotype is medium-sized. V usage is TRBV10-2 and J usage is TRBJ1-5, with 8 bases lining up with TRBD1. The CDR3 length is 13 residues. The germline V gene encodes CDR1 WSHSY and CDR2 SAAADI. J gave up 4 bases and V 10 bases, and 6 bases lay outside the gene matches. CDR3 in DNA: TGCGCCATCTCGGACAGGGCTAATCAGCCCCAGCATTTT. This encodes CAISDRANQPQHF.

This chain connects TRBV4-1 to TRBJ2-3; TRBD1 matches at 9 bases. V was pared by 4 bases and J by 6 bases, with 11 bases of the junction left unmatched. The length of the CDR3 is 16 residues. CDR1 and CDR2 (germline): MGHRA, YSYEKL. CDR3 loop: CASSRDTGTGYDTQYF. The CDR3 region has the DNA TGCGCCAGCAGCCGAGATACTGGGACAGGGTACGATACGCAGTATTTT.

The chain links TRBV12-3 or TRBV12-4 to TRBJ2-5; 8 positions match TRBD2. The CDR3 runs 17 residues. V trimming: 4 bases; J trimming: 0 bases; junction bases outside the gene matches: 10. The CDR3 loop reads CASSSGTSRLYQETQYF. The CDR3 DNA reads as TGTGCCAGCAGTTCCGGGACTAGTAGGCTGTACCAAGAGACCCAGTACTTC.

A remark on this clonotype: A junction boundary mismatches the germline segment, possibly from a read error. The chain joins TRBV29-1 to TRBJ2-7; tentatively, D is TRBD2 (5 bases). CDR1 and CDR2 (germline): SQVTM, ANQGSEA. CDR3 length equals 15 residues. CDR3 DNA: TGTAGCGCGAGTGGACGGAGTCCTGCCGTCTGCGAGCAGTACTTC. Translating gives CSASGRSPAVCEQYF.

Comments on this clonotype: Sequence at one end of the junction differs from germline and may be a read error. This chain connects TRBV28 to TRBJ1-6, with 7 bases fitting TRBD1. The CDR3 consists of 15 residues. CDR1 MDHEN and CDR2 SYDVKM come from the germline V gene. The CDR3 here is CVSTSGGGANLPLHF. The CDR3 coding sequence is TGTGTCAGTACTTCAGGGGGGGGAGCTAATTTACCCCTCCACTTT.

With respect to this clonotype: The CDR3 end shows no conserved phenylalanine or tryptophan, and so a read error is likely. The limits of the CDR3 on the DNA are not certain, so only TCRdb's listed CDR3 is given. The chain joins TRBV29-1 to TRBJ2-7; the DNA was not used to check the table's D call, TRBD1. Counting both end residues, the CDR3 totals 15 amino acids. Germline CDR1 and CDR2: SQVTM and ANQGSEA. The CDR3 region is CSVESWDRGNYEQYL.

This clonotype showed up just a few times. Possible read error: a much larger clone is one base away. The V gene is TRBV6-6, the J gene TRBJ2-2; TRBD2 matches at 9 bases. Germline V gene lookup returns CDR1 MNHNY and CDR2 SVGAGI (reference sequence). CDR3 length: 15 residues. CDR3 sequence (DNA): TGTGCCAGCAGGGCGACTAGCGGTAACACCGGGGGGCTGTTTTTT. Encoded protein: CASRATSGNTGGLFF.

As to this clonotype: The junction does not match germline at one end; this may be a read error. As DNA, the CDR3 is TGTGCCAACAGTCCCAACCCTAGCGGGAGCTCCTACAATGAGCAGTTCTTC. Amino acid sequence: CANSPNPSGSSYNEQFF. The gene calls are TRBV6-5 and TRBJ2-1; 10 bases line up with TRBD2. The CDR3 spans 17 residues. In germline, CDR1 is MNHEY, CDR2 SVGAGI.

A note on this clonotype: One end of the junction varies from germline; a read error may be responsible. This chain connects TRBV11-2 to TRBJ1-2; D ambiguous. CDR3 length: 15 amino acids. The germline gives CDR1 SGHAT, CDR2 FQNNGV. The CDR3 protein is CASSLASAETYGCTF. As DNA, the CDR3 is TGTGCCAGCAGCTTAGCTTCCGCGGAAACCTATGGCTGCACCTTC.

The chain links TRBV5-5 to TRBJ2-7; D possibly corresponds to TRBD1 (6 bases). Germline CDR1 reads SGHKS; CDR2 reads YYEKEE (reference sequence). This CDR3 spans 14 amino acids. Trimming cost V 6 bases and J 2 bases, with 15 bases left between them. CDR3 residues: CASNTGTSTYEQYF. CDR3 bases: TGTGCCAGCAACACCGGGACAAGCACCTACGAGCAGTACTTC.

About this clonotype itself: One end of the junction is discordant with germline, which a read error may explain. J is TRBJ2-1 and V is TRBV11-1, with 7 bases lining up with TRBD1. This CDR3 is 13 amino acids long. CDR1 SGHAT and CDR2 FQDESV come from the germline V gene (reference sequence). The CDR3 reads CASNLHRGCNQFF. The CDR3 DNA reads as TGTGCCAGCAACTTACACAGGGGATGTAATCAGTTCTTC.

The chain combines TRBV6-6 with TRBJ2-3; D unresolved. The germline CDR1 and CDR2 sequences are MNHNY and SVGAGI (reference sequence). The CDR3 has 13 residues. The CDR3 reads CASLISRTDTQYF. In DNA form, the CDR3 reads TGTGCGAGCTTGATATCTAGGACAGATACGCAGTATTTT.

This clonotype was observed a single time. This chain uses TRBV20-1 with TRBJ2-1, with D possibly TRBD2 on 6 matching bases. The CDR3 is 16 residues long. Trimming stripped 7 bases from V and 8 bases from J, with 27 bases between. CDR1 is DFQATT and CDR2 is SNEGSKA in the germline V gene (reference sequence). The CDR3 is CSVESPERVRNDEQFF. CDR3 sequence (DNA): TGCAGTGTTGAATCTCCAGAGCGGGTGCGGAACGATGAGCAGTTCTTC.

The chain links TRBV20-1 to TRBJ2-1; D might be TRBD2 (6 bases). The V gene lost 5 bases and the J gene lost 6 bases, with 17 bases spanning the gap. Germline V gene sequence: CDR1 DFQATT, CDR2 SNEGSKA (reference sequence). There are 14 residues in the CDR3. The CDR3 loop reads CSASGRRAVNEQFF. CDR3 bases: TGCAGTGCTTCCGGGAGACGAGCAGTCAATGAGCAGTTCTTC.

Regarding this clonotype: The junction differs from germline at one of its ends, possibly a read error. This chain joins TRBV5-6 and TRBJ1-2; TRBD1 matches 7 bases. The CDR3 spans 14 residues. From germline, CDR1 is SGHDT and CDR2 YYEEEE. CDR3 in amino acids: CASSWTGPKYGYTF. CDR3 coding DNA: TGTGCCAGCAGCTGGACAGGTCCTAAATATGGCTACACATTC.